In this sample, the clone carrying this T cell receptor (beta chain) turned up a few times. Method: immunoSEQ multiplex PCR; TCRdb's copy keeps in-frame clones and lacks some. The table includes about 200,000 clones, roughly nine tenths detected once. This entry belongs to a study of blood T cell repertoires in COVID-19. Specimen: peripheral blood. The sequence was obtained from a woman aged 65 to 85 with acute or convalescent COVID-19.

The CDR3 loop is CASSFMDRAPEAFF. The CDR3 coding sequence is TGTGCCAGCAGTTTCATGGACAGGGCGCCTGAAGCTTTCTTT. The chain links TRBV6-2 or TRBV6-3 to TRBJ1-1, with TRBD1 matching over 8 bases. The CDR3 is made up of 14 amino acids. V was clipped by 4 bases and J by 6 bases; unmatched bases: 7. CDR1 is MNHEY, CDR2 SVGEGT, per germline.